The clone carrying this T cell receptor (beta chain) was detected a few times. The antigen is unknown. Using viral peptide pools, the ViraFEST assay grew out antigen-specific CD4+ T cells prior to sequencing. Isolation of CD4+ T cells took place after approximately 10 days of culture. By PCR, the person was confirmed to have had SARS-CoV-2 infection between March and December 2020. All study participants received two doses of BNT162b2 or mRNA-1273 vaccine. Cultures received IL-2 medium that replaced half the medium on days 3 and 7. The data are from a study of vaccination effects on CD4 cells after COVID-19. Study as a whole: The authors sampled a few convalescent patients early and late after vaccination.

V lost 0 bases and J 0 bases, leaving 8 bases between the germline ends. Germline V CDR1 and CDR2: SNHLY, FYNNEI. The CDR3 consists of 15 residues. Clones were read by immunoSEQ multiplex PCR, and TCRdb kept only the in-frame ones, dropping some. The repertoire holds 15,000 or so clones, with less than 85% as singletons. The material was CD4+ T cells from PBMCs cultured with SARS-CoV-2 spike peptides, obtained after COVID-19 vaccination. The J gene is TRBJ1-1, the V gene TRBV2; unclear D gene. This TCR was sampled from a human donor who had a prior SARS-CoV-2 infection. CDR3 nucleotides: TGTGCCAGCAGTGAAGCTTCAGTCATGAACACTGAAGCTTTCTTT. It encodes CASSEASVMNTEAFF.